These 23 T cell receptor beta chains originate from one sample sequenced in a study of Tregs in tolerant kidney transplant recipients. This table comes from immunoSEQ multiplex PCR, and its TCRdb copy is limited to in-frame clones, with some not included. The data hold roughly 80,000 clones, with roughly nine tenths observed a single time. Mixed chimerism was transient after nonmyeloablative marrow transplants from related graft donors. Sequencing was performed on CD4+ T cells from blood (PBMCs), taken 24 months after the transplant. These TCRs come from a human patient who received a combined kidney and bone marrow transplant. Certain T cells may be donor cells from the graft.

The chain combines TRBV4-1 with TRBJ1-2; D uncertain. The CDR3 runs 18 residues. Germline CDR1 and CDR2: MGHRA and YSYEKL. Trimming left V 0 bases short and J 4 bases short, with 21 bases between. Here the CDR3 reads CASSQDLTRPPPRYGYTF. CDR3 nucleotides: TGCGCCAGCAGCCAAGATCTGACTCGTCCGCCTCCCCGCTATGGCTACACCTTC.

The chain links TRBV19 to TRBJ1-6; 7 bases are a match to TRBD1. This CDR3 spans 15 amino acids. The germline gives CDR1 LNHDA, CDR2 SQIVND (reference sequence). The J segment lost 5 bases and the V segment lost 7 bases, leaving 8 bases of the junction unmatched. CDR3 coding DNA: TGTGCCAGTAATTACAGGGGCGCTAATAATTCACCCCTCCACTTT. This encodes CASNYRGANNSPLHF.

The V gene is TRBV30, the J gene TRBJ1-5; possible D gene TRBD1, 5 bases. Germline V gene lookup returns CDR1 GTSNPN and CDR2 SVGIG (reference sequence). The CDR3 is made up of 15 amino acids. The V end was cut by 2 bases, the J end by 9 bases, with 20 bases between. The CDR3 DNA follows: TGTGCCTGGAGTCTGCCCGATCAGGGAATTAGGCCCCAGCATTTT. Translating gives CAWSLPDQGIRPQHF.

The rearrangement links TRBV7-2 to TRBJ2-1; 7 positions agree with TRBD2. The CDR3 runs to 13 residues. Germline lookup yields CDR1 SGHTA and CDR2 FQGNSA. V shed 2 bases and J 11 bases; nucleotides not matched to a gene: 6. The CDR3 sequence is CASSLPEAGKQFF. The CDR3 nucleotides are TGTGCCAGCAGCTTACCCGAAGCGGGAAAGCAGTTCTTC. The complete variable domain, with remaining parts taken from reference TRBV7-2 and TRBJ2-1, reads GAGVSQSPSNKVTEKGKDVELRCDPISGHTALYWYRQSLGQGLEFLIYFQGNSAPDKSGLPSDRFSAERTGGSVSTLTIQRTQQEDSAVYLCASSLPEAGKQFFGPGTRLTVL.

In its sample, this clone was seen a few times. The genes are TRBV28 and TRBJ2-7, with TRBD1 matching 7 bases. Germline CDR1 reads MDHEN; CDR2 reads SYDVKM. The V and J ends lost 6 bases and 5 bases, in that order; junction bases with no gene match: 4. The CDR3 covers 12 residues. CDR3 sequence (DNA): TGTGCCAGCAGGGCCCAGGGGGACGAGCAGTACTTC. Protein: CASRAQGDEQYF.

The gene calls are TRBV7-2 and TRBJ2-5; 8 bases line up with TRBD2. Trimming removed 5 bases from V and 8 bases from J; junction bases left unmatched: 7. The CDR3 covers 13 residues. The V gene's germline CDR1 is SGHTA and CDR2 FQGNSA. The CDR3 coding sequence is TGTGCCAGCAGCAACACTAGCGGCCTAACCCAGTACTTC. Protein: CASSNTSGLTQYF. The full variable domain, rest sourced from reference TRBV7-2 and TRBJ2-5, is GAGVSQSPSNKVTEKGKDVELRCDPISGHTALYWYRQSLGQGLEFLIYFQGNSAPDKSGLPSDRFSAERTGGSVSTLTIQRTQQEDSAVYLCASSNTSGLTQYFGPGTRLLVL.

In DNA form, the CDR3 reads TGTGCCAGCAGTGAAGAGGCAGGGGTGACAGATACGCAGTATTTT. This sequence encodes CASSEEAGVTDTQYF. The V gene is TRBV2, the J gene TRBJ2-3; a possible D gene is TRBD1 (6 bases). V lost 1 base, J lost 3 bases, and 11 bases lay in between. The germline V gene has CDR1 SNHLY and CDR2 FYNNEI. This CDR3 comprises 15 residues.

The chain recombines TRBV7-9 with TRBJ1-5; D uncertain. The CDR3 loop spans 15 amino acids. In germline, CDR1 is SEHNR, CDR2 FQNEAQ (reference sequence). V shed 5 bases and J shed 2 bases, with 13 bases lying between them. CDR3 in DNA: TGTGCCAGCAGCACGGACCTCGGGGGCAATCAGCCCCAGCATTTT. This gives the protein CASSTDLGGNQPQHF.

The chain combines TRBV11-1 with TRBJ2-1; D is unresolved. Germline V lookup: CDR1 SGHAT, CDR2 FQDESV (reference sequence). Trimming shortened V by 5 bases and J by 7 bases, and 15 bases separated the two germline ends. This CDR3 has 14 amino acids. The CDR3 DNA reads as TGTGCCAGCAGCCCTGGGCCTGACCGAAATGAGCAGTTCTTC. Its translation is CASSPGPDRNEQFF.

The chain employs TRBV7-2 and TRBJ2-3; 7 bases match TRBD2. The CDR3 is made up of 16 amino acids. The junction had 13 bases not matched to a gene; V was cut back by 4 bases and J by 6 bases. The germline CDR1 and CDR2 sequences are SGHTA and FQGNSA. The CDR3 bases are TGTGCCAGCAGCTCCGACTTGGCGGGGGAGTGGGATACGCAGTATTTT. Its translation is CASSSDLAGEWDTQYF.

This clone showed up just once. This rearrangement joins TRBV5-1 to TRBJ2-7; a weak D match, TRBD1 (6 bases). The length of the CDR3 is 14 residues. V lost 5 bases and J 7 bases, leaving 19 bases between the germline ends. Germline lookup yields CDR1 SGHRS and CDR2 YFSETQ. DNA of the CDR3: TGCGCCAGCAGTCGTTTCGTCCCAGGGGATGAGCAGTACTTC. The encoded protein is CASSRFVPGDEQYF.

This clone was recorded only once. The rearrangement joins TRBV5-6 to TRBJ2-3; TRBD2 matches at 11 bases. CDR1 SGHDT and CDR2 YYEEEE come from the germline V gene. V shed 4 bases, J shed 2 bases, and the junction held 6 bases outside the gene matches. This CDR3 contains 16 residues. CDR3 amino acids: CASSPRLAGFTDTQYF. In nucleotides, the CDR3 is TGTGCCAGCAGCCCCCGACTAGCGGGGTTCACAGATACGCAGTATTTT.

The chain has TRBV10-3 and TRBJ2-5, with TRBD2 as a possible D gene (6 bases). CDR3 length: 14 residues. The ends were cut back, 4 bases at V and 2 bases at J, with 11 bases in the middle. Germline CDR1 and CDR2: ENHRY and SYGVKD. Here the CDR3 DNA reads TGTGCCATCAGTGTTTCTAGCGCACAAGAGACCCAGTACTTC. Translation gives CAISVSSAQETQYF.

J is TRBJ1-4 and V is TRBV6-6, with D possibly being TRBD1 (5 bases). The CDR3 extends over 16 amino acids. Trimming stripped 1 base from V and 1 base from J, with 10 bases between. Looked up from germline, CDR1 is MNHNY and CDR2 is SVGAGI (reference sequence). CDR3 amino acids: CASSYFGGGTNEKLFF. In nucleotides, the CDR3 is TGTGCCAGCAGTTACTTTGGGGGGGGAACTAATGAAAAACTGTTTTTT.

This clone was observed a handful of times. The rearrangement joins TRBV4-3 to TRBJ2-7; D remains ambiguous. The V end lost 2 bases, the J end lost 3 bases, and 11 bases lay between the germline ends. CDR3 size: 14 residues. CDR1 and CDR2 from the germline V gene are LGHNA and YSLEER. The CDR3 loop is CASSQKPPLYEQYF. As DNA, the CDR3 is TGCGCCAGCAGCCAAAAACCTCCACTCTACGAGCAGTACTTC.

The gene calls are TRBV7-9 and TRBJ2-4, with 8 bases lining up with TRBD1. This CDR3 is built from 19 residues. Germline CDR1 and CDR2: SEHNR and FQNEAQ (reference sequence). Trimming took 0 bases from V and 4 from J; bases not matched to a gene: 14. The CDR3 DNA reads TGTGCCAGCAGCTTAGCAACGGTCCGGAGAACAGGGGGAAAAAACATTCAGTACTTC. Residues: CASSLATVRRTGGKNIQYF.

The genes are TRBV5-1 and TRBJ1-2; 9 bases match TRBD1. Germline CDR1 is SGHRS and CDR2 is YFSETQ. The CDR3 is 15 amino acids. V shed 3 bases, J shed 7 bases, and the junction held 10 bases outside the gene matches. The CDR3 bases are TGCGCCAGCAGCTGGGGACAGGGAAGTGGAAGTGGCTACACCTTC. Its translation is CASSWGQGSGSGYTF. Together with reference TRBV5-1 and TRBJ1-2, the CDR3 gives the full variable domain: KAGVTQTPRYLIKTRGQQVTLSCSPISGHRSVSWYQQTPGQGLQFLFEYFSETQRNKGNFPGRFSGRQFSNSRSEMNVSTLELGDSALYLCASSWGQGSGSGYTFGSGTRLTVV.

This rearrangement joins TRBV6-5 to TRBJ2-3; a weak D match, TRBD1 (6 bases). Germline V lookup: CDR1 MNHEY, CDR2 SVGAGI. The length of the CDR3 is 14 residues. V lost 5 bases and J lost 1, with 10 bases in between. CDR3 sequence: CASSTRTGTDTQYF. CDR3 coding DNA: TGTGCCAGCAGTACTCGGACAGGCACAGATACGCAGTATTTT.

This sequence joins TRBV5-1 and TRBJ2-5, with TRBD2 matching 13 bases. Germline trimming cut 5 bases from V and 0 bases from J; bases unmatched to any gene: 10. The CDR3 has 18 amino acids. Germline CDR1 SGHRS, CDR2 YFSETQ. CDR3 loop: CASSQPGLAGPYQETQYF. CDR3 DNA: TGCGCCAGCAGTCAACCGGGACTAGCGGGACCGTACCAAGAGACCCAGTACTTC.

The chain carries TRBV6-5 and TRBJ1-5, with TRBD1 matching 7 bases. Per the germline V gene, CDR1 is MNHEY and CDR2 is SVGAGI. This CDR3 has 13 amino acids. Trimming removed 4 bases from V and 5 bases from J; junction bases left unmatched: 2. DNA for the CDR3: TGTGCCAGCAGTTGGGACAGTTATCAGCCCCAGCATTTT. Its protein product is CASSWDSYQPQHF.

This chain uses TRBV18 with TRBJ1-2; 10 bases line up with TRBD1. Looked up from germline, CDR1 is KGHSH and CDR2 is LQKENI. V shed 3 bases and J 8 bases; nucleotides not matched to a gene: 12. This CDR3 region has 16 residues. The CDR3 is CASSPDLRDRGGGYTF. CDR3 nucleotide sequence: TGTGCCAGCTCACCCGACTTACGGGACAGGGGAGGAGGCTACACCTTC.

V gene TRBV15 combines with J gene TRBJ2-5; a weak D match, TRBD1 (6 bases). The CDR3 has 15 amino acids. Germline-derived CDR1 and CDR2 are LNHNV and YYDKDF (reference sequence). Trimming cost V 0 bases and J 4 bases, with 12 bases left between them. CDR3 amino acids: CATSRDQGSGETQYF. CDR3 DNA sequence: TGTGCCACCAGCAGAGATCAGGGGAGTGGAGAGACCCAGTACTTC. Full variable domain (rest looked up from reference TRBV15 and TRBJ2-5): DAMVIQNPRYQVTQFGKPVTLSCSQTLNHNVMYWYQQKSSQAPKLLFHYYDKDFNNEADTPDNFQSRRPNTSFCFLDIRSPGLGDTAMYLCATSRDQGSGETQYFGPGTRLLVL.

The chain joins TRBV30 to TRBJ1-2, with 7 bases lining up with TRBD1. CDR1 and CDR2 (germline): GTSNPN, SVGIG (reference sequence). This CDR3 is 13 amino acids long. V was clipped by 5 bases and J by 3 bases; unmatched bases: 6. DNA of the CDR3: TGTGCCTGGCGGGACAGCTCGGACTATGGCTACACCTTC. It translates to CAWRDSSDYGYTF.